The 4 T cell receptor beta chains reported below all come from one sample, sequenced in a study of CD8 T cells in ankylosing spondylitis. A single record per CDR3 protein comes from TCRdb applying MiXCR to the 5' RACE reads. This sample has around 340,000 distinct CDR3 sequences; approximately 22% occur once, and the top ten carry 13%. Sequencing was carried out using blood, either unsorted or a sorted T cell fraction (not recorded which). These receptors originate from a male donor with ankylosing spondylitis or in good health (not recorded which).

The table lists this clonotype with a few counts. This chain uses TRBV29-1 with TRBJ2-7; D possibly corresponds to TRBD1 (7 bases). V was trimmed by 2 bases and J by 3 bases, leaving 11 bases between them. The CDR3 extends over 13 amino acids. The V gene's germline CDR1 is SQVTM and CDR2 ANQGSEA. CDR3 bases: TGCAGCGTTGAAAGGGGGGACAGCTACGAGCAGTACTTC. Translated, it gives CSVERGDSYEQYF.

This chain links TRBV20-1 with TRBJ2-7, with D possibly TRBD2 on 6 matching bases. Germline CDR1 is DFQATT and CDR2 is SNEGSKA (reference sequence). V dropped 2 bases and J dropped 7 bases, with 21 bases sitting between them. The CDR3 contains 15 residues. CDR3 amino acids: CSARKGTGLSIEQYF. The CDR3 DNA reads TGCAGTGCTAGAAAGGGTACGGGACTTAGCATTGAGCAGTACTTC.

The table lists this clonotype with a few counts. The J gene is TRBJ1-5, the V gene TRBV12-3 or TRBV12-4, with a weak D call TRBD1 (5 bases). Trimming shortened V by 6 bases and J by 3 bases, and 12 bases separated the two germline ends. The CDR3 totals 14 residues. The CDR3 nucleotides read TGTGCCAGCAGCAACCGGGGCTCCAATCAGCCCCAGCATTTT. Its translation: CASSNRGSNQPQHF.

This clonotype appeared a few times. The chain combines TRBV6-5 with TRBJ2-1; 9 positions agree with TRBD1. The length of the CDR3 is 16 residues. Germline V gives CDR1 MNHEY, CDR2 SVGAGI. The ends lost 4 bases at V and 6 bases at J; junction bases unmatched: 10. The CDR3 region has the DNA TGTGCCAGCAGTTCGAGGACAGGGGATGGGGTCAATGAGCAGTTCTTC. Amino acid sequence: CASSSRTGDGVNEQFF.